A selection of T cell receptor beta chains follows, all from one sample in a study of response to subunit inactivated influenza vaccine. TCRdb re-called the RT-PCR reads through MiXCR, storing one row per CDR3 protein. The sample records about 190,000 distinct CDR3 sequences, roughly 14% being singletons. The input for sequencing was CD8+ T cells sorted from PBMCs, taken 5 to 6 days after vaccination. These receptors all stem from a man aged 45 to 65 who received an inactivated influenza vaccine. CDR3s include the opening cysteine and the closing phenylalanine or tryptophan. A D gene is named only where the DNA matches it firmly. Size values are once, few and many counts, or a class for expanded clones, and some rows have none.

.	TRBV20-1	.	TRBJ2-3	TGCAGTGCTCGGGACTCTGCCACAGATACGCAGTATTTT	CSARDSATDTQYF
TRBD1	TRBV28	few	TRBJ1-6	TGTGCCAGCAACAAGGACAGGGGAAATTCACCCCTCCACTTT	CASNKDRGNSPLHF
.	TRBV24-1	many	TRBJ2-6	TGTGCCACCAGTGATGAAGGGTCCGGGGCCAACGTCCTGACTTTC	CATSDEGSGANVLTF
.	TRBV6-5	few	TRBJ2-3	TGTGCCAGCAGTTCCTATCAGGCTTACACAGATACGCAGTATTTT	CASSSYQAYTDTQYF
.	TRBV7-9	few	TRBJ2-7	TGTGCCAGCAGAGGGACTTCGGCCGAGCAGTACTTC	CASRGTSAEQYF
TRBD1	TRBV9	few	TRBJ2-7	TGTGCCAGCAGCGTAACAGGACAGGGCTTATACGAGCAGTACTTC	CASSVTGQGLYEQYF
.	TRBV6-2/TRBV6-3	.	TRBJ2-7	TGTGCCACCCTCGGGGTGGGGTGGAAGCAGTACTTC	CATLGVGWKQYF
TRBD2	TRBV9	.	TRBJ2-2	TGTGCCAGCAGCTTATGGACTAGCGGTAACACCGGGGAGCTGTTTTTT	CASSLWTSGNTGELFF
.	TRBV19	.	TRBJ2-2	TGTGCCAGTAGTATTATTGCAGATACCGGGGAGCTGTTTTTT	CASSIIADTGELFF
TRBD1	TRBV7-9	few	TRBJ1-1	TGTGCCAGCAGGACAGGGGGCTCGCCTGAAGCTTTCTTT	CASRTGGSPEAFF
.	TRBV5-1	few	TRBJ2-2	TGCGCCAGCAGCTTGGAAACAGGGAACACCGGGGAGCTGTTTTTT	CASSLETGNTGELFF
.	TRBV6-5	few	TRBJ2-3	TGTGCCAGCAGTTACGGGGGGGGCGCAGATACGCAGTATTTT	CASSYGGGADTQYF
TRBD2	TRBV11-2	.	TRBJ2-2	TGTGCCAGCAGCTTCTCTCTAGCGGGGGGGCCCACCGGGGAGCTGTTTTTT	CASSFSLAGGPTGELFF
TRBD2	TRBV5-1	few	TRBJ2-2	TGCGCCAGCAGCTTGGTGGGACTAGCGGGAGGGCCAGTCACCGGGGAGCTGTTTTTT	CASSLVGLAGGPVTGELFF
TRBD1	TRBV5-1	few	TRBJ2-7	TGCGCCAGCAGCTTGTGGGACAGGTTAGACGAGCAGTACTTC	CASSLWDRLDEQYF
.	TRBV7-6	few	TRBJ2-6	TGTGCCAGCAGCTCCAGCCTATTCGGGCTGGCTGGGGCCAACGTCCTGACTTTC	CASSSSLFGLAGANVLTF
.	TRBV4-1	many	TRBJ1-5	TGCGCCAGCAGCCAAGATAGTCAGCTTGTTTATAGCAATCAGCCCCAGCATTTT	CASSQDSQLVYSNQPQHF
.	TRBV11-3	few	TRBJ1-5	TGTGCCAGCACCTTAAATCAGCCCCAGCATTTT	CASTLNQPQHF
TRBD1	TRBV24-1	few	TRBJ2-7	TGTGCCACCAGTGACCCGGACAGGGAGGACGAGCAGTACTTC	CATSDPDREDEQYF
.	TRBV29-1	.	TRBJ2-5	TGCAGCGTTGAAAAAAGACAGTTGGAAGAGACCCAGTACTTC	CSVEKRQLEETQYF
.	TRBV7-9	.	TRBJ2-5	TGTGCCAGCAGCTTAGCAATCGAGGTGACCCAGTACTTC	CASSLAIEVTQYF
.	TRBV20-1	few	TRBJ2-7	TGCAGTGCTGACGCAGATAGGGCCTACGAGCAGTACTTC	CSADADRAYEQYF
.	TRBV7-9	.	TRBJ2-1	TGTGCCAGCAGCTACGGGAACAATGAGCAGTTCTTC	CASSYGNNEQFF
.	TRBV15	few	TRBJ1-5	TGTGCCACTCAGCAAAGCAGCTATAGCAATCAGCCCCAGCATTTT	CATQQSSYSNQPQHF
TRBD1	TRBV28	few	TRBJ2-5	TGTGCCAGCAGTCCCGGGACAGGGGAAGAGACCCAGTACTTC	CASSPGTGEETQYF
.	TRBV7-6	.	TRBJ2-7	TGTGCCAGCAGCCCCAATGGGGTCGAGCAGTACTTC	CASSPNGVEQYF
.	TRBV29-1	.	TRBJ1-2	TGCAGCGTTGAACACCGGCGGGACTATGGCTACACCTTC	CSVEHRRDYGYTF